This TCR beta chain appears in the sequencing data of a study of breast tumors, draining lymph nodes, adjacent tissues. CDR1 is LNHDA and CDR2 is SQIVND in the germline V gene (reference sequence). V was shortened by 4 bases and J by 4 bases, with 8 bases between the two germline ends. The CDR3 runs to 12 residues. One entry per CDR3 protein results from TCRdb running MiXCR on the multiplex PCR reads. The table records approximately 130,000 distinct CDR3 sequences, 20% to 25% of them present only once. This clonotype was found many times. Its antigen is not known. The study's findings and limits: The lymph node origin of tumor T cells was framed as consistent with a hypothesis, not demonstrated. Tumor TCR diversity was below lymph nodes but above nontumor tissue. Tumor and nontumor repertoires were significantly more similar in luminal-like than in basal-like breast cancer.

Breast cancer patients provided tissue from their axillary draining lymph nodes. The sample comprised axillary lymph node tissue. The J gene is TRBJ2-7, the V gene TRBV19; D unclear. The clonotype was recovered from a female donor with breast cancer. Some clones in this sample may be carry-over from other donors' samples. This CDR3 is CASSRDEYEQYF. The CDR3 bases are TGTGCCAGTAGTAGGGATGAGTACGAGCAGTACTTC.